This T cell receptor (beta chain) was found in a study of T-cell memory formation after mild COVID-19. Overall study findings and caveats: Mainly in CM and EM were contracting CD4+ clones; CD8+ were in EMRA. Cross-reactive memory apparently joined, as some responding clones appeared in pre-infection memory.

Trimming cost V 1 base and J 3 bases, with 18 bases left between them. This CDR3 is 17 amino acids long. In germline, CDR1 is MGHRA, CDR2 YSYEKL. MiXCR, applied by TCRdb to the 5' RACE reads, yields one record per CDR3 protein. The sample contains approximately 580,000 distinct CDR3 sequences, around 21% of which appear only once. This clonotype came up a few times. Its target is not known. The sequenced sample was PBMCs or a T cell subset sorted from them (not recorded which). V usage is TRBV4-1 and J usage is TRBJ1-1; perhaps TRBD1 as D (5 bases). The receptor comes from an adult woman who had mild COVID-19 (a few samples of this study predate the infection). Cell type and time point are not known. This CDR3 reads CASSQGAGSFKDTEAFF. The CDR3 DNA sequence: TGCGCCAGCAGCCAAGGGGCAGGGTCTTTTAAGGACACTGAAGCTTTCTTT.